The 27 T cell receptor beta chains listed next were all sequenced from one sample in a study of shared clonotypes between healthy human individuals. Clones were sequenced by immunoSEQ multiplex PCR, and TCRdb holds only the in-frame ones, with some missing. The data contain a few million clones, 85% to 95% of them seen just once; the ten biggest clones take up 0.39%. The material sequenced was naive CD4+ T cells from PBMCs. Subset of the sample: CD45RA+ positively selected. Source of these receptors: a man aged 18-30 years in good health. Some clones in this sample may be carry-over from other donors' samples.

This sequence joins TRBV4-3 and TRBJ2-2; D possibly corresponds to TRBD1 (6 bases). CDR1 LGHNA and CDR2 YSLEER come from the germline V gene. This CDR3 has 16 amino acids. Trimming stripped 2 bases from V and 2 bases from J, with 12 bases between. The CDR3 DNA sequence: TGCGCCAGCAGCCAACTCCCGGGACACAACACCGGGGAGCTGTTTTTT. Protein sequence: CASSQLPGHNTGELFF.

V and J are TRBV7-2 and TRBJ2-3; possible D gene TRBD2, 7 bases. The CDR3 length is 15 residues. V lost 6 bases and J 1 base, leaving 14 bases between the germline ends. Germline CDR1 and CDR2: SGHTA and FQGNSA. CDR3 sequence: CASSWQGRGTDTQYF. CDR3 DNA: TGTGCCAGCAGTTGGCAGGGGAGGGGCACAGATACGCAGTATTTT.

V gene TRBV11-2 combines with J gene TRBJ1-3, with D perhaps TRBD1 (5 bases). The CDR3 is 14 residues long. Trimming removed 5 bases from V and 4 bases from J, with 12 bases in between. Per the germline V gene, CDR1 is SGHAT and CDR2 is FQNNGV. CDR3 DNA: TGTGCCAGCAGCGCGACAGTAGTCGGAAACACCATATATTTT. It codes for CASSATVVGNTIYF.

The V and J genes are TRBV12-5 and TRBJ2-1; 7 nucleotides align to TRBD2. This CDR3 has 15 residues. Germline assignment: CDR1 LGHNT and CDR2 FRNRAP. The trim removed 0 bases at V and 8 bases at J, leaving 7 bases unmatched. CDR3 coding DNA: TGTGCTAGTGGTTTGGTAGGACTAGGATTACATGAGCAGTTCTTC. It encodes CASGLVGLGLHEQFF.

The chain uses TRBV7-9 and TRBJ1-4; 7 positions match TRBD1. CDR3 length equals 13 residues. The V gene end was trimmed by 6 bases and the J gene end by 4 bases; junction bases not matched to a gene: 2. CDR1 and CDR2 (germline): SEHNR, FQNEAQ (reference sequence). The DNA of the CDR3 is TGTGCCAGCAGTGGGACAGTTAATGAAAAACTGTTTTTT. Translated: CASSGTVNEKLFF.

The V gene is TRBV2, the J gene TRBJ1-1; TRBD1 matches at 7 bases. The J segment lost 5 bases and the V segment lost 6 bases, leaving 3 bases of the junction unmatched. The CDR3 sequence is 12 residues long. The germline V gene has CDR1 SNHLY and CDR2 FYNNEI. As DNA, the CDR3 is TGTGCCAGCAGGGGGGACAGAACTGAAGCTTTCTTT. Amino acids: CASRGDRTEAFF. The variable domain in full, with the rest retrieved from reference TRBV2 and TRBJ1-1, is EPEVTQTPSHQVTQMGQEVILRCVPISNHLYFYWYRQILGQKVEFLVSFYNNEISEKSEIFDDQFSVERPDGSNFTLKIRSTKLEDSAMYFCASRGDRTEAFFGQGTRLTVV.

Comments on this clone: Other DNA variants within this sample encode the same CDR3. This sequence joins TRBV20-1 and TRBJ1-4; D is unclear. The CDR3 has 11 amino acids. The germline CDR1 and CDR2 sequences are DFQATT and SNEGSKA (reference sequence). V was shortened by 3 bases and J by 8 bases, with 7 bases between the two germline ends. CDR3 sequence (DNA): TGCAGTGCTAGGGGAGGAGAAAAACTGTTTTTT. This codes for CSARGGEKLFF.

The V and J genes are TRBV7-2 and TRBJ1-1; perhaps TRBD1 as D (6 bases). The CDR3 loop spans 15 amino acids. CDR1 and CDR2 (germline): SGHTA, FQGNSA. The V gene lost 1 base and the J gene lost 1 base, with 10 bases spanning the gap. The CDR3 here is CASSLGGPTNTEAFF. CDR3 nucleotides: TGTGCCAGCAGCTTAGGGGGGCCGACGAACACTGAAGCTTTCTTT.

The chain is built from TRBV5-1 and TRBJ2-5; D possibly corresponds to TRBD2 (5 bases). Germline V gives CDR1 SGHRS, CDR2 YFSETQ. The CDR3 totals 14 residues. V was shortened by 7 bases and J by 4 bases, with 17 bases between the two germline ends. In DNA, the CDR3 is TGCGCCAGCCGAATTGACACGGGAAGAGAGACCCAGTACTTC. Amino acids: CASRIDTGRETQYF.

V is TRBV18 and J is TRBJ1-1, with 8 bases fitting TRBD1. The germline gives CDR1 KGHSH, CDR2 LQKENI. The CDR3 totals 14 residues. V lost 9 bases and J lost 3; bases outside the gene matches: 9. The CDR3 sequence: CASYPGQVDTEAFF. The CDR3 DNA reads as TGTGCCAGTTATCCGGGACAGGTAGACACTGAAGCTTTCTTT. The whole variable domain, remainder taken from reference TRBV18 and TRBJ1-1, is NAGVMQNPRHLVRRRGQEARLRCSPMKGHSHVYWYRQLPEEGLKFMVYLQKENIIDESGMPKERFSAEFPKEGPSILRIQQVVRGDSAAYFCASYPGQVDTEAFFGQGTRLTVV.

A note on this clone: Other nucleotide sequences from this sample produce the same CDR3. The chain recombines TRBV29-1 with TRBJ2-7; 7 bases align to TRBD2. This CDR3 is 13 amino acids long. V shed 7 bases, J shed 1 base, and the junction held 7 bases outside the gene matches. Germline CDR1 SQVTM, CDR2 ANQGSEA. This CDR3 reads CSGGGRLSYEQYF. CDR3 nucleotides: TGCAGCGGGGGAGGGCGACTTTCCTACGAGCAGTACTTC.

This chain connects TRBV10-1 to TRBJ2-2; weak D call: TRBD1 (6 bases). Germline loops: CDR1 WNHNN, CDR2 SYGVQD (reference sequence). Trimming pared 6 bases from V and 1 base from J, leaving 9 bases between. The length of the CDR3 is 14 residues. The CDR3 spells CASRTDRNTGELFF. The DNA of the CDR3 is TGCGCCAGCAGGACGGACAGGAACACCGGGGAGCTGTTTTTT.

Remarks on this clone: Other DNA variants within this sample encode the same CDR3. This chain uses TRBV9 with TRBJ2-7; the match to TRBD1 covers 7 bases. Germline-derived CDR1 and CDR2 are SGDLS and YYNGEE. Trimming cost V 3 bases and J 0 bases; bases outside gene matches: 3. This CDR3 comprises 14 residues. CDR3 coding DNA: TGTGCCAGCAGCGCCAGGGACAGCTCCTACGAGCAGTACTTC. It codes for CASSARDSSYEQYF. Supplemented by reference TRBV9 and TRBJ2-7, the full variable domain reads DSGVTQTPKHLITATGQRVTLRCSPRSGDLSVYWYQQSLDQGLQFLIQYYNGEERAKGNILERFSAQQFPDLHSELNLSSLELGDSALYFCASSARDSSYEQYFGPGTRLTVT.

DNA for the CDR3: TGCGCCAGCAGCTTGCCCGGGACTAGCGGTTCCTACGAGCAGTACTTC. This gives the protein CASSLPGTSGSYEQYF. The chain uses TRBV5-1 and TRBJ2-7, with TRBD2 matching over 11 bases. CDR1 is SGHRS, CDR2 YFSETQ, per germline. The CDR3 covers 16 residues. J was trimmed by 1 base and V by 1 base; bases with no gene match: 4.

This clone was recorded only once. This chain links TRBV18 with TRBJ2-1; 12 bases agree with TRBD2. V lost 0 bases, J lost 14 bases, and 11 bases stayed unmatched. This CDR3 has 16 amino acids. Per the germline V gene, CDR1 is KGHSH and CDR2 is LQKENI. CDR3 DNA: TGTGCCAGCTCACCACCATTGGCTAGCGGGAGGGATGGAAAGTTCTTC. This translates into CASSPPLASGRDGKFF.

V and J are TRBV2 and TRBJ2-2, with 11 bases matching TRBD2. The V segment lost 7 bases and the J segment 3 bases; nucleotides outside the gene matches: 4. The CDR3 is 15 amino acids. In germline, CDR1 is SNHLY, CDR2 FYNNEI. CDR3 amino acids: CASMGTSGDTGELFF. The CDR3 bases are TGTGCCAGCATGGGGACTAGCGGAGACACCGGGGAGCTGTTTTTT.

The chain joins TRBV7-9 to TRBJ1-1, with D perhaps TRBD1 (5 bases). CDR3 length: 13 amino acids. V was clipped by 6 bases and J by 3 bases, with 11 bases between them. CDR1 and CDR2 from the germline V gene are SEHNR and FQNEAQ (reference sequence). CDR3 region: CASSITGDTEAFF. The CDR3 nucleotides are TGTGCCAGCAGTATTACGGGGGACACTGAAGCTTTCTTT.

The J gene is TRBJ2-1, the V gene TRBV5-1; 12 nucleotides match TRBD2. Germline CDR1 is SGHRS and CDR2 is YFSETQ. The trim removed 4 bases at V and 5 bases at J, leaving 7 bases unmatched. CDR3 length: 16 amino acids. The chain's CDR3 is CASSQTGLAGNNEQFF. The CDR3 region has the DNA TGCGCCAGCAGCCAAACCGGACTAGCGGGAAACAATGAGCAGTTCTTC.

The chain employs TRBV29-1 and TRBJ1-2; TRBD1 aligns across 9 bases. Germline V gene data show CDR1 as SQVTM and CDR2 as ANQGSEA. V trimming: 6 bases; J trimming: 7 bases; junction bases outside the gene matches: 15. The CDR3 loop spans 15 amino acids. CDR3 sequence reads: CSVETAGTGISGYTF. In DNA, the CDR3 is TGCAGCGTAGAAACTGCCGGGACAGGGATTTCTGGCTACACCTTC.

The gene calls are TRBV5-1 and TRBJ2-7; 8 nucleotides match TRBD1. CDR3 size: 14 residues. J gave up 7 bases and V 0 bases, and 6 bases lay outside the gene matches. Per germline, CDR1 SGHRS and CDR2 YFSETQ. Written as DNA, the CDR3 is TGCGCCAGCAGCTTGGCAGGGGGCTTGGGAGAGCAGTACTTC. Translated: CASSLAGGLGEQYF.

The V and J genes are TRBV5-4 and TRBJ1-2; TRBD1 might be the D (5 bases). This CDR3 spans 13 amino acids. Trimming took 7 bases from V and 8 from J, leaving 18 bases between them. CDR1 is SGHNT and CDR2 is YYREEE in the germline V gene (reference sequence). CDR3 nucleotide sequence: TGTGCCAGCGCGCTAGGGACTGAGTTAGGCTACACCTTC. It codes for CASALGTELGYTF.

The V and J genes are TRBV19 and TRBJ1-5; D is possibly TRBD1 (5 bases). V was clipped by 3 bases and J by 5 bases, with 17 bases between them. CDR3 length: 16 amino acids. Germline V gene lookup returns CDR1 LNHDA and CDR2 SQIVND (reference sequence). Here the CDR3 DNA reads TGTGCCAGTAGTATCGAGGGGTTTACCAGACATCAGCCCCAGCATTTT. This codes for CASSIEGFTRHQPQHF.

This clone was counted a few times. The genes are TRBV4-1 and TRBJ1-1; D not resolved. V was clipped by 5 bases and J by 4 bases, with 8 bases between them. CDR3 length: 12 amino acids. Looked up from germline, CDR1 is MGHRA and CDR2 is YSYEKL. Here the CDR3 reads CASSELPTEAFF. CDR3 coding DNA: TGCGCCAGCAGCGAGCTGCCCACTGAAGCTTTCTTT.

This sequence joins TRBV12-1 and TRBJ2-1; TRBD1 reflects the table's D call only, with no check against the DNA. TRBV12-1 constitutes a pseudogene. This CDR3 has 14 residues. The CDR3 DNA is TGTGCCAGCAGCTTTGAACAGGGCTACAATGAGCAGTTCTTC. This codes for CASSFEQGYNEQFF.

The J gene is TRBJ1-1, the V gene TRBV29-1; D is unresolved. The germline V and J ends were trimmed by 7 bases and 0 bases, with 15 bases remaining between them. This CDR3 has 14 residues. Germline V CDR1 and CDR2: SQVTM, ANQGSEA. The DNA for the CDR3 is TGCAGCGCCAGGTTTACCCTAATGAACACTGAAGCTTTCTTT. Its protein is CSARFTLMNTEAFF.

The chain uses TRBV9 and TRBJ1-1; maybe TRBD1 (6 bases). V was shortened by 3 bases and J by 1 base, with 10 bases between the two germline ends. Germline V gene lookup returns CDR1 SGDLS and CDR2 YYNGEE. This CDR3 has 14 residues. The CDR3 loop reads CASSGGHPNTEAFF. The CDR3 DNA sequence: TGTGCCAGCAGCGGGGGACACCCGAACACTGAAGCTTTCTTT. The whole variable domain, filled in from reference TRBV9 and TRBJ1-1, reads DSGVTQTPKHLITATGQRVTLRCSPRSGDLSVYWYQQSLDQGLQFLIQYYNGEERAKGNILERFSAQQFPDLHSELNLSSLELGDSALYFCASSGGHPNTEAFFGQGTRLTVV.

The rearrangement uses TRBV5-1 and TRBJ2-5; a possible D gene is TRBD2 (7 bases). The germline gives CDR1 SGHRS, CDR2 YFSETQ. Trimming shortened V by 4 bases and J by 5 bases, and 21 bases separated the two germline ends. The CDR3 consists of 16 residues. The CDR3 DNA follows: TGCGCCAGCAGCCCGGGACTACTCCCAGGGGAGGAGACCCAGTACTTC. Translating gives CASSPGLLPGEETQYF.